This TCR beta chain comes out of a study of cytomegalovirus exposure and HLA in healthy donors. Points from the study as a whole: Reported performance of the classifier showed diagnosis of cytomegalovirus status with high specificity and sensitivity. Follow-up analysis seemed to connect common viral pathogens with several of the most significant clusters identified. Another analysis was done later, and it associated 15,000 or so TCR beta sequences with HLA alleles at 0.05 false discovery rate.

The germline CDR1 and CDR2 sequences are ENHRY and SYGVKD. There are 14 residues in the CDR3. The V segment lost 6 bases and the J segment 3 bases; nucleotides outside the gene matches: 8. As concerns this clone: Its antigen is not identified.

The PCR contained 60 Vbeta and 13 Jbeta primers. This table comes from immunoSEQ multiplex PCR, and its TCRdb copy is limited to in-frame clones, with some not included. This table holds around 130,000 clones, roughly 75% found once. The sample was PBMCs. This chain joins TRBV10-3 and TRBJ2-7; 7 nucleotides align to TRBD1. This sequence was found in a man aged 30 to 45 in good health and CMV-seronegative. CDR3 DNA sequence: TGTGCCATCAGAGACAGGGAGTTAGGCTACGAGCAGTACTTC. Protein product: CAIRDRELGYEQYF.